This is a list of T cell receptor beta chains from one sample in a study of blood T cells in healthy people across ages. TCRdb re-called the 5' RACE reads with MiXCR, one entry per CDR3 protein. Here the sample spans fewer than 2,000,000 distinct CDR3 sequences, around 36% being singletons. The sample consisted of blood. The receptors come from a woman in her 30s in good health. CDR3s include the opening cysteine and the closing phenylalanine or tryptophan. Fields, in order: V gene, clone size, D gene, J gene, CDR3 DNA, CDR3 protein. The D gene is left open where the match is weak. Size is omitted from some rows. Given values are once, few, many or a class for expanded clones.

TRBV9,few,TRBD2,TRBJ2-2,TGTGCCAGCAGCGCTCTGGGACTAGCGAACACCGGGGAGCTGTTTTTT,CASSALGLANTGELFF
TRBV5-1,few,NA,TRBJ2-2,TGCGCCAGCAGCGTCCGGCTCGGGCTAGCGTCGAACACCGGGGAGCTGTTTTTT,CASSVRLGLASNTGELFF
TRBV27,many,NA,TRBJ1-1,TGTGCCAGCAGTAAAGGGGGTTGGAGTGAAGCTTTCTTT,CASSKGGWSEAFF
TRBV15,few,NA,TRBJ2-1,TGTGCCACCAGCAGAGATTTGCCGGGTCTAAGCTCCTACAATGAGCAGTTCTTC,CATSRDLPGLSSYNEQFF
TRBV27,NA,NA,TRBJ1-1,TGTGCCAGCAGGAGGGGGGGCACTGAAGCTTTCTTT,CASRRGGTEAFF
TRBV28,NA,NA,TRBJ2-4,TGTGCCAGCAGTCTCACATCAGGGAGCCAGTACTTC,CASSLTSGSQYF
TRBV4-1,NA,NA,TRBJ2-3,TGCGCCAGCAGCGGCGGGGATGGCACAGATACGCAGTATTTT,CASSGGDGTDTQYF
TRBV7-3,NA,TRBD1,TRBJ1-6,TGTGCCAGCAGCTCGGACAGGTCGGCACCCCTCCACTTT,CASSSDRSAPLHF
TRBV20-1,many,NA,TRBJ2-5,TGCAGTGCTAGATTGATTGGGACGGCCGAGACCCAGTACTTC,CSARLIGTAETQYF
TRBV2,NA,TRBD1,TRBJ2-7,TGTGCCAGCAGGCCCCGCACAGGGGACCGCCACGAGCAGTACTTC,CASRPRTGDRHEQYF
TRBV7-9,few,NA,TRBJ1-2,TGTGCCTTTAACCACCACTATGGCTACACCTTC,CAFNHHYGYTF
TRBV7-2,few,TRBD2,TRBJ2-1,TGTGCCAGCAGCTTAGTCGCGGGAGGGGCTGAGCAGTTCTTC,CASSLVAGGAEQFF
TRBV28,NA,NA,TRBJ2-6,TGTGCCAGCAGTTTTCTGAGGGCTGGGGCCAACGTCCTGACTTTC,CASSFLRAGANVLTF
TRBV2,NA,TRBD2,TRBJ2-5,TGTGCCAGCGGGGGTGGACTAGAGGAGACCCAGTACTTC,CASGGGLEETQYF
TRBV4-1,few,NA,TRBJ2-7,TGCGCCAGCAGCCAAGAGGGTGCCGGGGGCCCCTACGAGCAGTACTTC,CASSQEGAGGPYEQYF
TRBV20-1,NA,NA,TRBJ2-1,TGCAGTACTGAGGACGGGCCCCTAGGCAATGGGCAGTTCTTC,CSTEDGPLGNGQFF
TRBV28,NA,TRBD2,TRBJ2-2,TGTGCCAGCAGTTTCCGGGATTACATACGACTAGCGGGGGACACCGGGGAGCTGTTTTTT,CASSFRDYIRLAGDTGELFF
TRBV28,few,TRBD2,TRBJ2-7,TGTGCCAGCAGTTTAGCTCTGAGCGGGAGGAACGAGCAGTACTTC,CASSLALSGRNEQYF
TRBV3-1,NA,NA,TRBJ1-1,TGTGCCAGCAGCCAAGATGAGCCAGGCGACACTGAAGCTTTCTTT,CASSQDEPGDTEAFF
TRBV18,NA,TRBD1,TRBJ2-7,TGTGCCAGCTCACCTCAACAGGGGAGCTCCTACGAGCAGTACTTC,CASSPQQGSSYEQYF
TRBV20-1,once,NA,TRBJ2-1,TGCAGTGCTAGAGGCCCGGCTGCAGGGGGGTCCTACAATGAGCAGTTCTTC,CSARGPAAGGSYNEQFF
TRBV9,NA,TRBD1,TRBJ2-2,TGTGCCAGCAGCGTGACTGACAGGGCAACCGGGGAGCTGTTTTTT,CASSVTDRATGELFF
TRBV6-2/TRBV6-3,NA,NA,TRBJ2-7,TGTGCCAGCAGTTACTCGAAAGTGCCCCTTTCCTACGAGCAGTACTTC,CASSYSKVPLSYEQYF
TRBV5-1,NA,NA,TRBJ2-7,TGCGCCAGCAGCCAACGGCAGGGATGGGTCCACGAGCAGTACTTC,CASSQRQGWVHEQYF
TRBV20-1,NA,NA,TRBJ2-3,TGCAGTGCTATATTGGGAGCAAAGGCGGCAGATACGCAGTATTTT,CSAILGAKAADTQYF
TRBV29-1,few,NA,TRBJ2-4,TGCAGCGTACGGACAGTTGGGATGAACATTCAGTACTTC,CSVRTVGMNIQYF
TRBV21-1,NA,NA,TRBJ2-1,TGTGCCAGCAGCAGAGACAGGGGTAAGGACGGCAATGAGCGGTTCTTC,CASSRDRGKDGNERFF
TRBV6-5,few,NA,TRBJ2-1,TGTGCCAGCAGTTACGGGGCCCGGAGCTCCTACAATGAGCAGTTCTTC,CASSYGARSSYNEQFF
TRBV15,NA,TRBD2,TRBJ2-7,TGTGCCACCAGCAGGGGCGGGGGATGGAGGTACGAGCAGTACTTC,CATSRGGGWRYEQYF
TRBV7-9,few,TRBD2,TRBJ2-1,TGTGCCAGCAGCTCCGGGACTAGCGGGGGGGCCTCCTACAATGAGCAGTTCTTC,CASSSGTSGGASYNEQFF
TRBV20-1,few,TRBD2,TRBJ2-1,TGCAGTGCCCCGGGGGGATACTCCTACAATGAGCAGTTCTTC,CSAPGGYSYNEQFF
TRBV20-1,NA,NA,TRBJ2-7,TGCAGTGCTCGCGCCGGGATCGGGCCCTACGAGCAGTACTTC,CSARAGIGPYEQYF
TRBV19,NA,NA,TRBJ1-5,TGTGCCAGTAGTATACAAGGGGCTATCGTCAATCAGCCCCAGCATTTT,CASSIQGAIVNQPQHF
TRBV5-1,few,TRBD2,TRBJ2-5,TGCGCCAGCAGCTTCCGGGACTACCCAACAGCCCAGTACTTC,CASSFRDYPTAQYF
TRBV9,few,TRBD1,TRBJ1-1,TGTGCCAGCAGCGCTCGGGACAGGGGAGGAACTGAAGCTTTCTTT,CASSARDRGGTEAFF
TRBV7-2,NA,TRBD2,TRBJ2-1,TGTGCCAGCAGCTTAGATAGCGGGAGGGGAAGCAATGAGCAGTTCTTC,CASSLDSGRGSNEQFF
TRBV13,NA,TRBD2,TRBJ2-5,TGTGCCAGCAGCATCAGAAGTGGACTAGCGGGCCAAGAGACCCAGTACTTC,CASSIRSGLAGQETQYF
TRBV7-8,NA,TRBD2,TRBJ2-5,TGTGCCACTACGGCTAGCGGGGGGCCGGGGGAGACCCAGTACTTC,CATTASGGPGETQYF
TRBV11-2,many,NA,TRBJ2-5,TGTGCCAGCAGTTTATCGGGAGAGACCCAGTACTTC,CASSLSGETQYF
TRBV9,few,NA,TRBJ2-7,TGTGCCAGCAGCGTAGTTGGAGGGGGCGGGTACGAGCAGTACTTC,CASSVVGGGGYEQYF
TRBV4-1,few,TRBD2,TRBJ2-4,TGCGCCAGCAGCCAAGGGACTAGCGCCGTAGGCCAGTACTTC,CASSQGTSAVGQYF
TRBV28,few,TRBD2,TRBJ2-7,TGTGCCAGCAGCATGGGACTAGCGGGAAATAACGAGCAGTACTTC,CASSMGLAGNNEQYF
TRBV7-6,NA,NA,TRBJ2-7,TGTGCCAGCAGCAACACAGGGTCGCACGAGCAGTACTTC,CASSNTGSHEQYF
TRBV6-1,few,NA,TRBJ2-7,TGTGCCAGCAGGGGGGACTGGCGGATCTACGAGCAGTACTTC,CASRGDWRIYEQYF
TRBV4-2,many,NA,TRBJ2-5,TGTGCCAGCAGCCAAGTAACCCAGGGTAGGGGCCAAGAGACCCAGTACTTC,CASSQVTQGRGQETQYF
TRBV4-1,once,NA,TRBJ1-2,TGCGCCAGCAGCCAAACAGGGCCGGCAGGCTACACCTTC,CASSQTGPAGYTF
TRBV7-3,NA,TRBD1,TRBJ2-4,TGTGCCAGCAGCCCGGGACAGGGATTTCCAAACATTCAGTACTTC,CASSPGQGFPNIQYF
TRBV9,NA,TRBD2,TRBJ2-7,TGTGCCAGCAGCCCTAGCGGGGAGTACGAGCAGTACTTC,CASSPSGEYEQYF
TRBV6-5,NA,NA,TRBJ2-5,TGTGCCAGCAGTCCCAAAGCCGGTGTAGGTAGCCAGTACTTC,CASSPKAGVGSQYF
TRBV4-1,few,TRBD2,TRBJ2-1,TGCGCCAGCAGCCAACTTCGGGGGGGCAATAATGAGCAGTTCTTC,CASSQLRGGNNEQFF
TRBV19,NA,NA,TRBJ1-2,TGTGCCAGTCACCGGGGCAGTGGCTACACCTTC,CASHRGSGYTF